The T cell receptor (beta chain) described here comes from a study of vaccination effects on CD4 cells after COVID-19. Libraries were prepared by immunoSEQ multiplex PCR; TCRdb keeps only in-frame clonotypes and omits some of them. Of 30,000 to 40,000 clones in the sample, under 75% were seen once. The trim removed 3 bases at V and 6 bases at J, leaving 15 bases unmatched. The CDR3 has 18 amino acids. Germline CDR1 and CDR2: SGHRS and YFSETQ. A note on this clone: Its antigen is currently unknown.

Sequencing in the ViraFEST assay came after antigen-specific CD4+ T cells had been expanded with viral peptide pools, which were used to stimulate PBMC. CD4+ T cells were isolated after 10 days of culture. It was two doses of either the BNT162b2 or mRNA-1273 vaccine that participants received. Sequenced here: CD4+ T cells from PBMCs cultured with HCoV-229E spike peptides, sampled after COVID-19 vaccination. The sequence was obtained from a human donor who received a COVID-19 vaccine. V is TRBV5-1 and J is TRBJ1-3, with 10 bases aligning to TRBD1. CDR3 in amino acids: CASSSLSPTGGPENTIYF. The CDR3 DNA sequence: TGCGCCAGCAGCTCACTCTCCCCGACAGGGGGCCCGGAAAACACCATATATTTT.